This T cell receptor beta chain was identified in a study of patients and donors after allogeneic stem cell transplantation. A few counts support this clonotype. Via MiXCR, TCRdb re-called the RT-PCR reads, giving one row per CDR3 protein. Among hundreds of thousands of distinct CDR3 sequences listed, under 20% were seen once. The CDR3 sequence is 13 residues long. With 7 bases removed from V and 5 bases from J, the gap between germline ends came to 9 bases. This receptor was obtained from a human donor who was either an allogeneic HSCT recipient or a stem cell or donor lymphocyte infusion donor (not recorded which). It is not recorded whose cells these are; they may come from a transplant donor. Sequencing was carried out using blood, either unsorted or a sorted T cell fraction (not recorded which). V usage is TRBV12-3 or TRBV12-4 and J usage is TRBJ2-6, with D uncertain. The CDR3 DNA is TGTGCCAGCAAAACCTACAGGGCCAACGTCCTGACTTTC. Its protein is CASKTYRANVLTF.